This T cell receptor beta chain was obtained from a study of response to subunit inactivated influenza vaccine. Regarding this clonotype: What it binds is unknown.

General study results and limits: The authors suggested that every seasonal influenza vaccination recruits few new T cells.

TCRdb independently ran MiXCR on the RT-PCR reads; one entry per CDR3 protein. The table includes about 700,000 distinct CDR3 sequences, approximately 15% detected once. With 6 bases removed from V and 3 bases from J, the gap between germline ends came to 18 bases. Germline loops: CDR1 SNHLY, CDR2 FYNNEI. This CDR3 has 15 amino acids. The chain couples TRBV2 to TRBJ2-7; the D gene is possibly TRBD1 (6 bases). The specimen was PBMCs from blood, collected about 14 days before vaccination. The TCR was taken from a man in his forties or fifties who received an inactivated influenza vaccine. CDR3: CASRSHREPIYEQYF. CDR3 nucleotides: TGTGCCAGCAGGAGCCACAGGGAACCTATCTACGAGCAGTACTTC.